This TCR beta chain is drawn from a study of early T cells in non-severe SARS-CoV-2 infection. Findings and caveats of the study: Reliance on VDJdb matching favored anti-spike CD8 responses; private and CD4 specificities were missed.

One entry per CDR3 protein results from TCRdb running MiXCR on the 5' RACE reads. The repertoire has 25,000 to 30,000 distinct CDR3 sequences, 6% to 7.5% of them found once; the top ten carry approximately 35%. Germline-derived CDR1 and CDR2 are SGHTA and FQGNSA. The CDR3 is 17 amino acids. The V end lost 7 bases, the J end lost 4 bases, and 23 bases lay between the germline ends. This clonotype was observed at least ten times. Its matching antigen is unknown. This sequence joins TRBV7-2 and TRBJ1-5, with a possible D match to TRBD1 (6 bases). This specimen was whole blood, taken at baseline. The TCR originated in an adult who was a healthcare worker with PCR-confirmed SARS-CoV-2 infection or an uninfected control (not recorded which). Here the CDR3 reads CASTKARWAGENQPQHF. The CDR3 nucleotides read TGTGCCAGCACCAAGGCACGCTGGGCAGGGGAGAATCAGCCCCAGCATTTT.